This T cell receptor beta chain emerged from a study of regulatory dendritic cells for organ transplantation. Germline V gene lookup returns CDR1 SGDLS and CDR2 YYNGEE. There are 15 residues in the CDR3. V gave up 2 bases and J gave up 6 bases, with 16 bases separating them. Regarding the study as a whole: Memory CD8+ T cells were the most oligoclonal; naive cells were highly diverse. Mature dendritic cells appeared to drive more memory CD8+ clonal expansion than regulatory ones. Resting memory CD8+ T cells held the most alloreactive clonotypes.

In this sample, this clone turned up once. Its antigen remains unknown. Memory T cells were CD45RO+, naive were CD45RA+, sorted by FACS. Assay: immunoSEQ multiplex PCR; the TCRdb copy retains only in-frame clones and omits some. Here the sample spans about 38,000 clones, approximately 90% being singletons. V gene TRBV9 combines with J gene TRBJ2-3; D not resolved. The sample was naive CD8+ T cells from blood. Subset described: CD45RA+ naive T cells. The sequence was collected from a human donor in good health. CDR3 nucleotides: TGTGCCAGCAGCGTGAGATATCGCAACACGGATACGCAGTATTTT. The encoded protein is CASSVRYRNTDTQYF.